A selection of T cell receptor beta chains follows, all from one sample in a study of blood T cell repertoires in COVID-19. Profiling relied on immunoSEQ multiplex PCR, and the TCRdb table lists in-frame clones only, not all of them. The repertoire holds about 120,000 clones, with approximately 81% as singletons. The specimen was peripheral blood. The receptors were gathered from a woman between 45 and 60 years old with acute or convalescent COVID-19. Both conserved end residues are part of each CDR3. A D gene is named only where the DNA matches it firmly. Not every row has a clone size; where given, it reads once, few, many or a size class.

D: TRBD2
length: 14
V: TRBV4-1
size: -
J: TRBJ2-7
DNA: TGCGCCAGCAGCCTCGAGGCGGGGGAATACGAGCAGTACTTC
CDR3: CASSLEAGEYEQYF

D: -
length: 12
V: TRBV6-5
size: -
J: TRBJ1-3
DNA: TGTGCCAGCAGTATAGGGAGGGGCACCATATATTTT
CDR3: CASSIGRGTIYF

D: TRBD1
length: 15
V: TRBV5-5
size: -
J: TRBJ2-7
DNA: TGTGCCAGCACCCCAGGGACAGGGAAAAACTACGAGCAGTACTTC
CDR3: CASTPGTGKNYEQYF

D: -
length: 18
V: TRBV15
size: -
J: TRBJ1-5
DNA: TGTGCCACCAGCAGAGATCCAGGGGCGAGCTCGAGCAATCAGCCCCAGCATTTT
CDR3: CATSRDPGASSSNQPQHF

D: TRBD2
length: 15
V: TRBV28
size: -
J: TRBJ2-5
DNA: TGTGCCAGCAGTTTATTGGCGGGAGATCTAGAGACCCAGTACTTC
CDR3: CASSLLAGDLETQYF

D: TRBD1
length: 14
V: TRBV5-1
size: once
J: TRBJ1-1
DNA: TGCGCCAGCAGCGGGACAGTCCTGAACACTGAAGCTTTCTTT
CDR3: CASSGTVLNTEAFF

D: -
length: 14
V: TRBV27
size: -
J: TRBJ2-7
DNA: TGTGCCAGCAGTTTACGGGTTGGTGGCTACGAGCAGTACTTC
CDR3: CASSLRVGGYEQYF

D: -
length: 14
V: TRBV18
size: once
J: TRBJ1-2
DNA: TGTGCCAGCTCACCCGGACAGACCATTTATGGCTACACCTTC
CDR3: CASSPGQTIYGYTF

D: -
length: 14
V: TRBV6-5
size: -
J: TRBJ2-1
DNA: TGTGCCAGCAGGTCGGCTAGGAATCTAAATGAGCAGTTCTTC
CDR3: CASRSARNLNEQFF

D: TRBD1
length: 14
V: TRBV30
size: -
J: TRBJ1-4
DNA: TGTGCCTGGAGTGGGGGACAGGAAAATGAAAAACTGTTTTTT
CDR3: CAWSGGQENEKLFF

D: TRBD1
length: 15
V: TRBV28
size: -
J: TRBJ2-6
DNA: TGTGCCAGCAGTCAACAGGGGGCCGGGGCCAACGTCCTGACTTTC
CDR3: CASSQQGAGANVLTF

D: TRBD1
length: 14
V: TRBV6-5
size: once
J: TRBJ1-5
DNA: TGTGCCAGCAGCGGGACAGGGGGCCGACAGCCCCAGCATTTT
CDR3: CASSGTGGRQPQHF

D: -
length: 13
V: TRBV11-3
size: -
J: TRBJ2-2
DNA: TGTGCCAGCAGCTTACGAGCCGCCGGGGAGCTGTTTTTT
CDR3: CASSLRAAGELFF

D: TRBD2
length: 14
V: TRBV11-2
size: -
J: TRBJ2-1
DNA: TGTGCCAGCAGCCCCACTAGCGTCTACAATGAGCAGTTCTTC
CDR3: CASSPTSVYNEQFF

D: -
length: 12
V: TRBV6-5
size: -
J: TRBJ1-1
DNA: TGTGCCACTGAGGGTGGGAGCACTGAAGCTTTCTTT
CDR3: CATEGGSTEAFF

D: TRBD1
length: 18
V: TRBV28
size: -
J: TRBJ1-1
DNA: TGTGCCAGCAGTAATAAAGATCAGGGGGAGGCGTGGAACACTGAAGCTTTCTTT
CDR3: CASSNKDQGEAWNTEAFF

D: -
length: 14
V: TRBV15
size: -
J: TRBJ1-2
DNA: TGTGCCACCAGCGCTGGAGGGGCCAACTATGGCTACACCTTC
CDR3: CATSAGGANYGYTF

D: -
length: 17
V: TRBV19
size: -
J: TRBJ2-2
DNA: TGTGCCAGTAGGACCCCGGTTCAGGGGACAATCACCGGGGAGCTGTTTTTT
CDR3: CASRTPVQGTITGELFF

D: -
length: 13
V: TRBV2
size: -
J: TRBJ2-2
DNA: TGTGCCAGCACCATCAGGGGCCCCGGGGAGCTGTTTTTT
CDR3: CASTIRGPGELFF

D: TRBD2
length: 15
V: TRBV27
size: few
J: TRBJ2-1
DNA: TGTGCCAGCACTAGCGGGAGGGCCCCCTACAATGAGCAGTTCTTC
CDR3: CASTSGRAPYNEQFF

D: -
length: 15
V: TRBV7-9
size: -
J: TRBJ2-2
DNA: TGTGCCAGCAGCTTAATACACCGTAACACCGGGGAGCTGTTTTTT
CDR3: CASSLIHRNTGELFF

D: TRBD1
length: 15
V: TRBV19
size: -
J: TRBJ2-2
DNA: TGTGCCAGTAGTTCGGACAGGGTGGGCACCGGGGAGCTGTTTTTT
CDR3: CASSSDRVGTGELFF

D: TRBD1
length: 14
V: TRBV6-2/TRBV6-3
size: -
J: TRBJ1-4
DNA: TGTGCCATCAGTGGGGGGACAGATGCGGAAAAACTGTTTTTT
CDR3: CAISGGTDAEKLFF

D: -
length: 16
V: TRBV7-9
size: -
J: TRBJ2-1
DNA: TGTGCCAGCAGCTCACCAAACCGACTAGTTTTCAATGAGCAGTTCTTC
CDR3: CASSSPNRLVFNEQFF

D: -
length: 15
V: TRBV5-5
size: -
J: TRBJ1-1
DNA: TGTGCCAGCAGCTTGGCAGGGGCGATGAACACTGAAGCTTTCTTT
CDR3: CASSLAGAMNTEAFF

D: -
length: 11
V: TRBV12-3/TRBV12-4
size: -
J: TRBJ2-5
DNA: TGTGCCAGCAGTTTTTCGGAGACCCAGTACTTC
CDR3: CASSFSETQYF

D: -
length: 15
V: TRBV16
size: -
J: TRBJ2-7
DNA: TGTGCCAGCAGCAAGGGCACCACGGACTCTCACGAGCAGTACTTC
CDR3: CASSKGTTDSHEQYF

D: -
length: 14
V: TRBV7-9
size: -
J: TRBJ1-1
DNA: TGTGCCAGCAGCACGACAGTGGGGAACACTGAAGCTTTCTTT
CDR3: CASSTTVGNTEAFF

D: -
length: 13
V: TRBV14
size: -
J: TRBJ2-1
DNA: TGTGCCAGCAGCTTCGGGTTTTACAATGAGCAGTTCTTC
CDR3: CASSFGFYNEQFF

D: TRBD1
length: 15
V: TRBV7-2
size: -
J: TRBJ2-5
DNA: TGTGCCAGCAGAGCGGGGACAGGGGGTAGGGAGACCCAGTACTTC
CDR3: CASRAGTGGRETQYF

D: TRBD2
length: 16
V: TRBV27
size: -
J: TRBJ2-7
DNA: TGTGCCAGCAGACCAAATTTAGCGGGAAGGAGGAGCGAGCAGTACTTC
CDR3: CASRPNLAGRRSEQYF

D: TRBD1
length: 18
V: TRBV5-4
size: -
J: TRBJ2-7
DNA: TGTGCCAGCAGCGTTGGGGGACAGATGTGGGGTAGCTCCTACGAGCAGTACTTC
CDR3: CASSVGGQMWGSSYEQYF

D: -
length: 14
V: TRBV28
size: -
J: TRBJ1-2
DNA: TGTGCCAGCATGGAGGGCATGCCCCTTCAGGGCTACACCTTC
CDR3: CASMEGMPLQGYTF

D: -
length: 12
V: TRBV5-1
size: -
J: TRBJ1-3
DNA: TGCGCCAGCAGCCAGGCTGGAAACACCATATATTTT
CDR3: CASSQAGNTIYF

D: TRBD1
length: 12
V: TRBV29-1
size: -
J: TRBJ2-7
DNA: TGCAGCTTCCGGACAGGGGGTTACGAGCAGTACTTC
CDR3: CSFRTGGYEQYF

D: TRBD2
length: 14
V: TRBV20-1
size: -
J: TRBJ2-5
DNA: TGCAGTGCTAGTGTAGCGGGGGGACACGAGACCCAGTACTTC
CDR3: CSASVAGGHETQYF

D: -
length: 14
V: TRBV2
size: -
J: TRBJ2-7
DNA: TGTGCCAGCAAGGTTGAGGTCAGCTCCTACGAGCAGTACTTC
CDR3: CASKVEVSSYEQYF

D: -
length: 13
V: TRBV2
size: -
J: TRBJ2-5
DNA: TGTGCCAGCAGTCGGGGAAAAGTGGAGACCCAGTACTTC
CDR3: CASSRGKVETQYF

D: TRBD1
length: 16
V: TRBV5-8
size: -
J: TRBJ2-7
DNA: TGTGCCAGCAGCCTACCGACAGGGGCCATCTCCTACGAGCAGTACTTC
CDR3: CASSLPTGAISYEQYF